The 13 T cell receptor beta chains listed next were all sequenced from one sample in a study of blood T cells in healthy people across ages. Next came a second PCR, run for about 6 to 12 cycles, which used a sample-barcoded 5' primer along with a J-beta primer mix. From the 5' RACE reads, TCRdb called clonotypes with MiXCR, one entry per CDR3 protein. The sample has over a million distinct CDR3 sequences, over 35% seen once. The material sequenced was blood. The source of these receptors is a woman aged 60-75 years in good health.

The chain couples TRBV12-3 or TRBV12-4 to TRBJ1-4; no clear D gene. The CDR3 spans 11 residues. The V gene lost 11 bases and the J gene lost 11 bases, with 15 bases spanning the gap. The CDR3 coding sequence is TGTGCCCTGAAAGGACCGCGGAAACTGTTTTTT. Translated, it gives CALKGPRKLFF.

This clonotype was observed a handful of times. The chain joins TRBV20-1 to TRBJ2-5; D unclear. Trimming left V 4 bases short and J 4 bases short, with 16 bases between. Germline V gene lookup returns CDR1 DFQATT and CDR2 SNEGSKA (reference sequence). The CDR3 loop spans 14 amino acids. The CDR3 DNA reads TGCAGTGCTATTAGGCTAGGAGAGAGAGAGACCCAGTACTTC. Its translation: CSAIRLGERETQYF.

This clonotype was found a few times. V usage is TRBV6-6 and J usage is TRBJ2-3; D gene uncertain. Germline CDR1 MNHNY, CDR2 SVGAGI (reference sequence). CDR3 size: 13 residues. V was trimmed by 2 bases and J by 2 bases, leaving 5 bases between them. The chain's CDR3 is CASSYVLTDTQYF. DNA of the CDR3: TGTGCCAGCAGTTACGTACTCACAGATACGCAGTATTTT.

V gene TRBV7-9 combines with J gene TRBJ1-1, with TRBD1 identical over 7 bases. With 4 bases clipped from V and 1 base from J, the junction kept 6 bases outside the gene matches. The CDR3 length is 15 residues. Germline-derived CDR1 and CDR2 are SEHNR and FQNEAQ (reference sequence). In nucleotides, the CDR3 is TGTGCCAGCAGCTCGACGACAGGGCCGAACACTGAAGCTTTCTTT. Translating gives CASSSTTGPNTEAFF.

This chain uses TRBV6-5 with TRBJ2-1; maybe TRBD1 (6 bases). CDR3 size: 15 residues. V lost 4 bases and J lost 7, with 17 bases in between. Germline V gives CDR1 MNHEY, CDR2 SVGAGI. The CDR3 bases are TGTGCCAGCAGTTCTTCTGGCGGTAGGGGGAATGAGCAGTTCTTC. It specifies CASSSSGGRGNEQFF.

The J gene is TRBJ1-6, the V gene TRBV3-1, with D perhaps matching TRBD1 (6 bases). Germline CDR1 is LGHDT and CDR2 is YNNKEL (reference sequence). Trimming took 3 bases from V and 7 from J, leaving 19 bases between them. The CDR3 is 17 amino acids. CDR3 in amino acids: CASSQSRPGVKNSPLHF. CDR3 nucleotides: TGTGCCAGCAGCCAGTCCCGCCCAGGGGTGAAGAATTCACCCCTCCACTTT. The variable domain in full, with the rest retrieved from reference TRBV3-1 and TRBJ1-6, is DTAVSQTPKYLVTQMGNDKSIKCEQNLGHDTMYWYKQDSKKFLKIMFSYNNKELIINETVPNRFSPKSPDKAHLNLHINSLELGDSAVYFCASSQSRPGVKNSPLHFGNGTRLTVT.

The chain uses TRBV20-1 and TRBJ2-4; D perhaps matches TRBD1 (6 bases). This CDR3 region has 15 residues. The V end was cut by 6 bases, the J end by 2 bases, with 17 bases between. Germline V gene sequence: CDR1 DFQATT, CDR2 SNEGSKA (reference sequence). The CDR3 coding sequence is TGCAGTGCCCCCCCCGCTACAGGGTCCAAAAACATTCAGTACTTC. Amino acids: CSAPPATGSKNIQYF.

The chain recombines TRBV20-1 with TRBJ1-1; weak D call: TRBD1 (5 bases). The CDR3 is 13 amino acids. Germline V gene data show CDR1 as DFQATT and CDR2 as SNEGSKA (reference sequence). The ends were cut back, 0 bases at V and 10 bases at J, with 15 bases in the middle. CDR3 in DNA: TGCAGTGCTAGAGATCGAGGCAGGGTAGGAGCTTTCTTT. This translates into CSARDRGRVGAFF.

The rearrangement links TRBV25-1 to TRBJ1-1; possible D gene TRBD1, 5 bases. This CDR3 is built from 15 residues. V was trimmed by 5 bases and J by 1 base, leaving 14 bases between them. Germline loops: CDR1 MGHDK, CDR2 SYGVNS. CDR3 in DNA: TGTGCCAGCAGTCGCCGGGGTGGGGGGAACACTGAAGCTTTCTTT. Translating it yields CASSRRGGGNTEAFF.

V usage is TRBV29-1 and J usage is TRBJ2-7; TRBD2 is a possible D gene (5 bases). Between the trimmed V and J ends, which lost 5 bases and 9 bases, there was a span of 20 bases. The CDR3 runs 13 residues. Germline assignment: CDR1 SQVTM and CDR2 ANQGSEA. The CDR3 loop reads CSVLNSEKSAQYF. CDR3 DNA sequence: TGCAGCGTTTTGAATAGCGAGAAGTCCGCGCAGTACTTC.

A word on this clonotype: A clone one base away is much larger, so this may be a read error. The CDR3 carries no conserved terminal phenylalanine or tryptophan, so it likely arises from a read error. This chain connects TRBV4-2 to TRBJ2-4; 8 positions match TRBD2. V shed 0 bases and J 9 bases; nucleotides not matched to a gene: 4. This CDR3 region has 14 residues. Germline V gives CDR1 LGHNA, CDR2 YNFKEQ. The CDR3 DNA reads TGTGCCAGCAGCCAAGATGAGCGGGAGAGCATTCAGTACTCC. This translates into CASSQDERESIQYS.

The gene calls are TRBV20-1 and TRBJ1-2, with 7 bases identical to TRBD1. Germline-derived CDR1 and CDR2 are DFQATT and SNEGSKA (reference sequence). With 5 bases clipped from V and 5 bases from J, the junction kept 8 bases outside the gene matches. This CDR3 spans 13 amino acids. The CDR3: CSAGTGVLYGYTF. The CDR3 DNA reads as TGCAGTGCTGGCACAGGGGTTTTGTATGGCTACACCTTC.

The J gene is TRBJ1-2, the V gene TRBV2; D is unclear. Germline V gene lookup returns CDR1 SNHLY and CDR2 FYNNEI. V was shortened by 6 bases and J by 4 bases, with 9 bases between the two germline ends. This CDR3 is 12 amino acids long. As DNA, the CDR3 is TGTGCCAGCAGGGTAGACATCTATGGCTACACCTTC. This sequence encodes CASRVDIYGYTF.